Listed here are 24 T cell receptor beta chains from one sample, sequenced in a study of OX40 agonist ivuxolimab in advanced cancers. Method: immunoSEQ multiplex PCR; TCRdb's copy keeps in-frame clones and lacks some. This repertoire shows about 66,000 clones, 87% found once; its top ten account for about 2.7%. The sample consisted of CD4+ or CD8+ T cells sorted from blood, taken in a trial of the OX40 agonist ivuxolimab. These receptors were obtained from an adult with an advanced solid tumor such as melanoma, head and neck, liver or kidney cancer.

The rearrangement uses TRBV11-2 and TRBJ2-1; D might be TRBD1 (6 bases). The CDR3 length is 15 residues. Trimming shortened V by 7 bases and J by 6 bases, and 19 bases separated the two germline ends. The V gene's germline CDR1 is SGHAT and CDR2 FQNNGV. In nucleotides, the CDR3 is TGTGCCAGCATTCCCCTGGGGGCGAGGGGCAATGAGCAGTTCTTC. Amino acids: CASIPLGARGNEQFF. The full variable domain, completed using reference TRBV11-2 and TRBJ2-1, is EAGVAQSPRYKIIEKRQSVAFWCNPISGHATLYWYQQILGQGPKLLIQFQNNGVVDDSQLPKDRFSAERLKGVDSTLKIQPAKLEDSAVYLCASIPLGARGNEQFFGPGTRLTVL.

The DNA for the CDR3 is TGTGCCAGCTCACCTACAGGGGGCGGACCGAGAGAGACCCAGTACTTC. Encoded protein: CASSPTGGGPRETQYF. The chain combines TRBV18 with TRBJ2-5; 9 bases match TRBD1. Trimming cost V 3 bases and J 4 bases; bases outside gene matches: 9. The CDR3 length is 16 residues. The germline CDR1 and CDR2 sequences are KGHSH and LQKENI.

The V and J genes are TRBV19 and TRBJ2-3, with 9 bases matching TRBD1. The CDR3 runs to 15 residues. Germline CDR1 reads LNHDA; CDR2 reads SQIVND (reference sequence). J lost 5 bases, V lost 6 bases, and 9 bases had no gene match. The CDR3 region is CASRPDGTGLDTQYF. The CDR3 DNA follows: TGTGCCAGTAGGCCAGACGGGACAGGGTTAGATACGCAGTATTTT.

The chain recombines TRBV19 with TRBJ2-1; the match to TRBD1 covers 10 bases. Looked up from germline, CDR1 is LNHDA and CDR2 is SQIVND (reference sequence). This CDR3 spans 16 amino acids. The V segment lost 5 bases and the J segment 6 bases; nucleotides outside the gene matches: 10. The CDR3 protein is CASSDPGTGALNEQFF. Here the CDR3 DNA reads TGTGCCAGTAGTGACCCCGGGACAGGGGCCCTCAATGAGCAGTTCTTC.

Points on this clone: Other DNA sequences in this specimen translate into the identical CDR3. CDR3 DNA sequence: TGTGCCAGCAGTGGTCAAATGAACACTGAAGCTTTCTTT. It translates to CASSGQMNTEAFF. The chain combines TRBV6-1 with TRBJ1-1; D gene unclear. Germline CDR1 is MNHNS and CDR2 is SASEGT. The CDR3 runs 13 residues. Trimming left V 4 bases short and J 0 bases short, with 6 bases between.

This clone was observed a handful of times. The rearrangement uses TRBV2 and TRBJ1-1; perhaps TRBD1 as D (6 bases). Per the germline V gene, CDR1 is SNHLY and CDR2 is FYNNEI. The CDR3 covers 12 residues. Deletions cut 6 bases from V and 3 bases from J, with 8 bases between. DNA of the CDR3: TGTGCCAGCAGGGACAGCTACACTGAAGCTTTCTTT. Translated: CASRDSYTEAFF.

In this sample, this clone turned up once. The chain employs TRBV5-5 and TRBJ2-7, with D possibly being TRBD2 (6 bases). Trimming cost V 0 bases and J 2 bases, with 15 bases left between them. CDR1 and CDR2 from the germline V gene are SGHKS and YYEKEE (reference sequence). The CDR3 runs to 16 residues. DNA of the CDR3: TGTGCCAGCAGCTTGGAGGGGCCGGGGGTCCCCTACGAGCAGTACTTC. Its protein is CASSLEGPGVPYEQYF. Full variable domain (missing parts from reference TRBV5-5 and TRBJ2-7): DAGVTQSPTHLIKTRGQQVTLRCSPISGHKSVSWYQQVLGQGPQFIFQYYEKEERGRGNFPDRFSARQFPNYSSELNVNALLLGDSALYLCASSLEGPGVPYEQYFGPGTRLTVT.

This chain joins TRBV27 and TRBJ2-7; tentative D call: TRBD2 (6 bases). This CDR3 contains 16 residues. The V end was cut by 6 bases, the J end by 3 bases, with 21 bases between. Germline V CDR1 and CDR2: MNHEY, SMNVEV (reference sequence). The CDR3 loop reads CASSSHRGGRRYEQYF. The CDR3 DNA sequence: TGTGCCAGCAGCTCCCATAGAGGAGGGAGACGCTACGAGCAGTACTTC.

The chain recombines TRBV7-2 with TRBJ2-3, with 11 bases identical to TRBD2. After removal of 3 bases from V and 3 bases from J, the junction contained 2 bases not matched to a gene. The CDR3 is 15 amino acids. The germline gives CDR1 SGHTA, CDR2 FQGNSA. DNA of the CDR3: TGTGCCAGCAGCTTCCTAGCGGGAGGTACAGATACGCAGTATTTT. Translated: CASSFLAGGTDTQYF.

The genes are TRBV27 and TRBJ1-5; D remains unclear. This CDR3 spans 14 amino acids. The ends were cut back, 4 bases at V and 1 base at J, with 8 bases in the middle. The V gene's germline CDR1 is MNHEY and CDR2 SMNVEV (reference sequence). CDR3 bases: TGTGCCAGCAGTTCCCCGGCGAGCAATCAGCCCCAGCATTTT. Protein product: CASSSPASNQPQHF.

The chain combines TRBV11-2 with TRBJ2-4; 7 nucleotides agree with TRBD1. The germline V gene has CDR1 SGHAT and CDR2 FQNNGV. This CDR3 is 13 amino acids long. The V segment lost 6 bases and the J segment 8 bases; nucleotides outside the gene matches: 7. The CDR3 here is CASSSRQGDIQYF. CDR3 coding DNA: TGTGCCAGCAGTTCCAGACAGGGCGACATTCAGTACTTC. Variable domain in full (rest from reference TRBV11-2 and TRBJ2-4): EAGVAQSPRYKIIEKRQSVAFWCNPISGHATLYWYQQILGQGPKLLIQFQNNGVVDDSQLPKDRFSAERLKGVDSTLKIQPAKLEDSAVYLCASSSRQGDIQYFGAGTRLSVL.

The chain combines TRBV7-9 with TRBJ1-2; 8 bases are a match to TRBD1. The CDR3 has 13 amino acids. CDR1 is SEHNR, CDR2 FQNEAQ, per germline (reference sequence). V was clipped by 4 bases and J by 2 bases; unmatched bases: 0. This CDR3 is CASSWTGNYGYTF. CDR3 DNA sequence: TGTGCCAGCAGCTGGACAGGGAACTATGGCTACACCTTC.

This chain connects TRBV19 to TRBJ2-3; D gene uncertain. V lost 3 bases, J lost 4 bases, and 14 bases lay in between. The CDR3 is 15 amino acids. Germline-derived CDR1 and CDR2 are LNHDA and SQIVND (reference sequence). The chain's CDR3 is CASSMNMMGADTQYF. For the CDR3, the DNA is TGTGCCAGTAGTATGAACATGATGGGCGCAGATACGCAGTATTTT.

This sequence joins TRBV19 and TRBJ2-3, with TRBD1 identical over 9 bases. Trimming took 5 bases from V and 6 from J; bases not matched to a gene: 6. Germline CDR1 reads LNHDA; CDR2 reads SQIVND (reference sequence). This CDR3 comprises 14 residues. The CDR3 sequence is CASSPRTGADTQYF. CDR3 DNA sequence: TGTGCCAGTAGTCCGCGGACAGGGGCGGATACGCAGTATTTT.

Points on this clone: Other DNA sequences in this sample translate to the same CDR3. The chain is built from TRBV6-5 and TRBJ2-3, with TRBD1 matching 7 bases. With V trimmed by 2 bases and J by 0 bases, 2 bases remained unmatched. This CDR3 is built from 15 residues. CDR1 MNHEY and CDR2 SVGAGI come from the germline V gene. The CDR3 protein is CASSYRGLSTDTQYF. The CDR3 nucleotides are TGTGCCAGCAGTTACAGGGGGCTCAGCACAGATACGCAGTATTTT.

The chain recombines TRBV19 with TRBJ1-2, with D maybe TRBD1 (5 bases). In germline, CDR1 is LNHDA, CDR2 SQIVND (reference sequence). This CDR3 region has 19 residues. V lost 6 bases, J lost 0 bases, and 26 bases lay in between. The CDR3 region has the DNA TGTGCCAGTAGCCCCACCATCGACAGTGCCTACTTTACTAACTATGGCTACACCTTC. It specifies CASSPTIDSAYFTNYGYTF.

This chain joins TRBV27 and TRBJ2-1, with D perhaps matching TRBD2 (5 bases). The V end lost 6 bases, the J end lost 15 bases, and 18 bases lay between the germline ends. The CDR3 is 12 residues long. The germline CDR1 and CDR2 sequences are MNHEY and SMNVEV (reference sequence). In nucleotides, the CDR3 is TGTGCCAGCAGCGCCTTGGGGAGTCCTCTGTTCTTC. This sequence encodes CASSALGSPLFF.

The J gene is TRBJ1-4, the V gene TRBV6-5, with D possibly matching TRBD1 (5 bases). Between the trimmed V and J ends, which lost 6 bases and 0 bases, there was a span of 8 bases. The CDR3 is 14 amino acids. Germline values: CDR1 MNHEY, CDR2 SVGAGI. The CDR3 spells CASSKTATNEKLFF. The CDR3 nucleotides are TGTGCCAGCAGCAAGACAGCAACTAATGAAAAACTGTTTTTT.

V is TRBV7-9 and J is TRBJ2-5; 7 bases agree with TRBD1. The CDR3 covers 14 residues. Germline V gene sequence: CDR1 SEHNR, CDR2 FQNEAQ (reference sequence). V shed 5 bases and J 6 bases; nucleotides not matched to a gene: 9. The CDR3 is CASSSRGGEQTQYF. CDR3 nucleotides: TGTGCCAGCAGCAGCCGAGGGGGCGAGCAGACCCAGTACTTC.

This rearrangement joins TRBV27 to TRBJ1-2, with 9 bases matching TRBD1. The CDR3 totals 13 residues. Germline loops: CDR1 MNHEY, CDR2 SMNVEV (reference sequence). The junction had 6 bases not matched to a gene; V was cut back by 8 bases and J by 5 bases. The CDR3, as DNA: TGTGCCAGCGGAACCGGGACAGGGTATGGCTACACCTTC. Translation: CASGTGTGYGYTF.

The chain joins TRBV11-2 to TRBJ2-5, with TRBD2 as a possible D gene (6 bases). V was clipped by 3 bases and J by 5 bases, with 16 bases between them. The CDR3 covers 15 residues. CDR1 and CDR2 (germline): SGHAT, FQNNGV. The CDR3 bases are TGTGCCAGCAGCTTTGTCCAGGGAAGCGGGGAGACCCAGTACTTC. It yields the protein CASSFVQGSGETQYF.

The sample holds one count of this clone. The genes are TRBV19 and TRBJ1-1; unclear D gene. Germline CDR1 reads LNHDA; CDR2 reads SQIVND (reference sequence). CDR3 length: 13 amino acids. The V and J ends lost 6 bases and 2 bases respectively, with 10 bases between them. The CDR3 DNA is TGTGCCAGTAGCCCCCAGAGAAACACTGAAGCTTTCTTT. It encodes CASSPQRNTEAFF.

The chain uses TRBV6-5 and TRBJ2-3; TRBD2 matches at 12 bases. The V gene end was trimmed by 5 bases and the J gene end by 2 bases; junction bases not matched to a gene: 2. The germline V gene encodes CDR1 MNHEY and CDR2 SVGAGI. The CDR3 runs 15 residues. CDR3 in DNA: TGTGCCAGCAGTCGGACTAGCGGGGACACAGATACGCAGTATTTT. It translates to CASSRTSGDTDTQYF.

This clone occurred once. The V and J genes are TRBV7-2 and TRBJ2-3; no clear D gene. V was pared by 1 base and J by 8 bases, with 7 bases between. In germline, CDR1 is SGHTA, CDR2 FQGNSA. This CDR3 spans 12 amino acids. This CDR3 reads CASSLVLGTQYF. The CDR3, as DNA: TGTGCCAGCAGCTTAGTTTTGGGTACGCAGTATTTT.